These T cell receptor beta chains were read from a single sample in a study of blood T cell repertoires in COVID-19. The method was immunoSEQ multiplex PCR; TCRdb's version includes in-frame clones alone and lacks a portion of them. The table lists tens of thousands of clones, 85% to 95% of them singletons. Sequenced sample: peripheral blood. The receptors originated from a man between 60 and 70 years old with acute or convalescent COVID-19. Each CDR3 is given without its conserved first and last residue. Fields, in order: J gene, V gene, CDR3 protein.

j_call: TRBJ1-5
v_call: TRBV7-2
cdr3_aa: ASSLETDQPQH

j_call: TRBJ2-5
v_call: TRBV27
cdr3_aa: ASSPWTGGTQETQY

j_call: TRBJ2-5
v_call: TRBV9
cdr3_aa: ASSVDGEGETQY

j_call: TRBJ1-4
v_call: TRBV28
cdr3_aa: ASSYREKLF

j_call: TRBJ2-1
v_call: TRBV2
cdr3_aa: ASSRSGRSGNEQF

j_call: TRBJ2-2
v_call: TRBV27
cdr3_aa: ASSFRVAGLAGAVGELF

j_call: TRBJ1-2
v_call: TRBV7-2
cdr3_aa: ASSLEPARYGYT

j_call: TRBJ1-5
v_call: TRBV19
cdr3_aa: ASSPTGTNQPQH

j_call: TRBJ2-7
v_call: TRBV2
cdr3_aa: ASSYEGTGTGLNLQY

j_call: TRBJ2-7
v_call: TRBV29-1
cdr3_aa: SVWLSPPIYEQY

j_call: TRBJ1-2
v_call: TRBV13
cdr3_aa: ASSFGGNYGYT

j_call: TRBJ2-1
v_call: TRBV12-3/TRBV12-4
cdr3_aa: ASSSLAGNEQF

j_call: TRBJ1-2
v_call: TRBV28
cdr3_aa: ASRPGQGRDGYT

j_call: TRBJ2-4
v_call: TRBV27
cdr3_aa: ASSFGQGGAKNIQY

j_call: TRBJ1-6
v_call: TRBV5-5
cdr3_aa: ASSLGDRGNNSPLH

j_call: TRBJ2-1
v_call: TRBV7-3
cdr3_aa: ASSSTGSSYNEQF

j_call: TRBJ2-2
v_call: TRBV5-1
cdr3_aa: ASSPTSGPTGELF